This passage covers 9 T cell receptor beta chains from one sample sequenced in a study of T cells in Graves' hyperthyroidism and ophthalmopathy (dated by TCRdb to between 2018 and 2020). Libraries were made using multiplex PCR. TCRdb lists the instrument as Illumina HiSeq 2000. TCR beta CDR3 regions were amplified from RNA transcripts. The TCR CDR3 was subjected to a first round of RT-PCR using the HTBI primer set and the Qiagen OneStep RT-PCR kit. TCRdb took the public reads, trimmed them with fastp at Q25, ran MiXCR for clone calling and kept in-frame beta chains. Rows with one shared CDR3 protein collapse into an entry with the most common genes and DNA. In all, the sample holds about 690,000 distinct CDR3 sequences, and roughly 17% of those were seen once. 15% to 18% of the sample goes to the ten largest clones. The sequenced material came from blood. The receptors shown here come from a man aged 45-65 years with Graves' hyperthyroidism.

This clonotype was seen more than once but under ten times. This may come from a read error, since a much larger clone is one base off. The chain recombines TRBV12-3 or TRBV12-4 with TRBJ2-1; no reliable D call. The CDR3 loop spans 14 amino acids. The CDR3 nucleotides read TGTGCCAGCAGCCCTTGGACCGGTTACAATGGGCAGTTCTTC. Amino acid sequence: CASSPWTGYNGQFF.

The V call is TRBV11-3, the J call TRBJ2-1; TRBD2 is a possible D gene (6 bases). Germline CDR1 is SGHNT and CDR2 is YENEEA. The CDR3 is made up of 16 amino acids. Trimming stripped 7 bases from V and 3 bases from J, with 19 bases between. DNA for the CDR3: TGTGCCAGCACTAGTGGGGCTAGCGCTTTCTACAATGAGCAGTTCTTC. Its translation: CASTSGASAFYNEQFF.

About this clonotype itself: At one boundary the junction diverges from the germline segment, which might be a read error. The CDR3 protein is CASGLLAGGLYEQYF. CDR3 nucleotide sequence: TGTGCCAGCGGCTTACTAGCGGGAGGCCTCTACGAGCAGTACTTC. The chain employs TRBV7-2 and TRBJ2-7; TRBD2 matches at 12 bases. Germline V lookup: CDR1 SGHTA, CDR2 FQGNSA. The CDR3 has 15 amino acids. Full variable domain (rest looked up from reference TRBV7-2 and TRBJ2-7): GAGVSQSPSNKVTEKGKDVELRCDPISGHTALYWYRQSLGQGLEFLIYFQGNSAPDKSGLPSDRFSAERTGGSVSTLTIQRTQQEDSAVYLCASGLLAGGLYEQYFGPGTRLTVT.

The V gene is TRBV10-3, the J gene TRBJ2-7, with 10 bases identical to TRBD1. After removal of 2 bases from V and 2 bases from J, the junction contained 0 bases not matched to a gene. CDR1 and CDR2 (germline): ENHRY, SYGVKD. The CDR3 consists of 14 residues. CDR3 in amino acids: CAISEDRGPYEQYF. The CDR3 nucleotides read TGTGCCATCAGTGAGGACAGGGGGCCCTACGAGCAGTACTTC.

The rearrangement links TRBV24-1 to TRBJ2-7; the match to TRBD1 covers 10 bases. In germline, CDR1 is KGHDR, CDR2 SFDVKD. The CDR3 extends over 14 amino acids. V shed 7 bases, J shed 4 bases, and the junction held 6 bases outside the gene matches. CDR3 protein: CATRSRQGAYEQYF. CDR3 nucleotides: TGTGCCACCAGATCGAGACAGGGGGCTTACGAGCAGTACTTC.

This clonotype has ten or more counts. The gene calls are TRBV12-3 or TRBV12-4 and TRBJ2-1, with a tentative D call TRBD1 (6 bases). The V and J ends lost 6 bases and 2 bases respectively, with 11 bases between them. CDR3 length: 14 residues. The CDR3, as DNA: TGTGCCAGCAGGACACAGGGCCCCTACAATGAGCAGTTCTTC. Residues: CASRTQGPYNEQFF.

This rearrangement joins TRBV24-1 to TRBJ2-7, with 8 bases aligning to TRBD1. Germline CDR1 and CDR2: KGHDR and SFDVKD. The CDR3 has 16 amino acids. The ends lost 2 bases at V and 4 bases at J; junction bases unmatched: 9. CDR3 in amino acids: CATSDSGQGALYEQYF. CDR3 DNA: TGTGCCACCAGTGATTCCGGGCAGGGGGCATTATACGAGCAGTACTTC.

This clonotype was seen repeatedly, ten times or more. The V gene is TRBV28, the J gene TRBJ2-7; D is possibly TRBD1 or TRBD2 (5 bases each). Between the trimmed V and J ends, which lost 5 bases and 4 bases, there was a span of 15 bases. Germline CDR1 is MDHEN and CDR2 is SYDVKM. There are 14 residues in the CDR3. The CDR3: CASSNWDGFYEQYF. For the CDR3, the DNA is TGTGCCAGCAGTAACTGGGACGGTTTTTACGAGCAGTACTTC.

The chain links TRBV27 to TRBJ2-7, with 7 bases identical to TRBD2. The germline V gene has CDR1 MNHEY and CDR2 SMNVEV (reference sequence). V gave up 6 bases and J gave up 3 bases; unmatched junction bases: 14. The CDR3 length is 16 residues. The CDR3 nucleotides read TGTGCCAGCAGCGTAGCTGGCGGGGGAGGGATCTACGAGCAGTACTTC. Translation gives CASSVAGGGGIYEQYF.